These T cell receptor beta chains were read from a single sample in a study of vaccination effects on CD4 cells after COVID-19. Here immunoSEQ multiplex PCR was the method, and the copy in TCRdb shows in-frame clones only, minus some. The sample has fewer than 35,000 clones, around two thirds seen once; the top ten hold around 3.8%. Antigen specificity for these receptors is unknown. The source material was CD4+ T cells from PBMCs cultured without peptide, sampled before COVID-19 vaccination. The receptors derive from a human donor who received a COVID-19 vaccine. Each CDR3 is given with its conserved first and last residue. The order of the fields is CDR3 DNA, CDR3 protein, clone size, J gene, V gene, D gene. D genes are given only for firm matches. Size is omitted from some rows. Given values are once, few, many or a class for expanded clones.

CDR3 DNA: TGTGCCTGGAGTGTACGCAGGGCAGATACGCAGTATTTT
CDR3 protein: CAWSVRRADTQYF
clone size: few
J gene: TRBJ2-3
V gene: TRBV30
D gene: .

CDR3 DNA: TGTGCCACCAGTCTGGGATCCCGTGGAGATACGCAGTATTTT
CDR3 protein: CATSLGSRGDTQYF
clone size: once
J gene: TRBJ2-3
V gene: TRBV24-1
D gene: .

CDR3 DNA: TGCGCCAGCAGTCAATTGGAGGTACTGGGATTGCGGGGAGGTTTCAATGAGCAGTTCTTC
CDR3 protein: CASSQLEVLGLRGGFNEQFF
clone size: .
J gene: TRBJ2-1
V gene: TRBV23-1
D gene: .

CDR3 DNA: TGTGCCAGCAGTGAGGGGGGGCACACTGAAGCTTTCTTT
CDR3 protein: CASSEGGHTEAFF
clone size: .
J gene: TRBJ1-1
V gene: TRBV2
D gene: .

CDR3 DNA: TGTGCCAGCAGTGAATTGGGGGGGCGAGCTAATGAAAAACTGTTTTTT
CDR3 protein: CASSELGGRANEKLFF
clone size: .
J gene: TRBJ1-4
V gene: TRBV6-1
D gene: .

CDR3 DNA: TGCGCCAGCAGCTTTGCAGGTTCGGACACTGAAGCTTTCTTT
CDR3 protein: CASSFAGSDTEAFF
clone size: few
J gene: TRBJ1-1
V gene: TRBV5-1
D gene: .

CDR3 DNA: TGTGCCAGCAGTGAATCGTCGGCAGGGAGGACGAATACGCAGTATTTT
CDR3 protein: CASSESSAGRTNTQYF
clone size: once
J gene: TRBJ2-3
V gene: TRBV25-1
D gene: .

CDR3 DNA: TGTGCCAGCTCTTCAAAAGCCCCGGGACAGGGGGCCAACAATGAGCAGTTCTTC
CDR3 protein: CASSSKAPGQGANNEQFF
clone size: .
J gene: TRBJ2-1
V gene: TRBV18
D gene: TRBD1

CDR3 DNA: TGTGCCAGCAGTTACTCCGTTCTGAAAAGTTATCCCCTCCACTTT
CDR3 protein: CASSYSVLKSYPLHF
clone size: .
J gene: TRBJ1-6
V gene: TRBV6-5
D gene: .

CDR3 DNA: TGTGCCATCAGTAATAGGGGGCCCTCTGAAGCTTTCTTT
CDR3 protein: CAISNRGPSEAFF
clone size: .
J gene: TRBJ1-1
V gene: TRBV10-3
D gene: TRBD1

CDR3 DNA: TGTGCCATCAGTGACGGCGGGGGTCCAGATACGCAGTATTTT
CDR3 protein: CAISDGGGPDTQYF
clone size: .
J gene: TRBJ2-3
V gene: TRBV10-3
D gene: TRBD2

CDR3 DNA: TGTGCGACGACTAGCGGGAGCCACGAGCAGTACTTC
CDR3 protein: CATTSGSHEQYF
clone size: .
J gene: TRBJ2-7
V gene: TRBV19
D gene: TRBD2

CDR3 DNA: TGTGCCAGCAGTGAACGGGGTGGTGAAAAACTGTTTTTT
CDR3 protein: CASSERGGEKLFF
clone size: few
J gene: TRBJ1-4
V gene: TRBV6-1
D gene: .

CDR3 DNA: TGCGCCAGCAGCCAAGATATAGTCACTGAAGCTTTCTTT
CDR3 protein: CASSQDIVTEAFF
clone size: few
J gene: TRBJ1-1
V gene: TRBV5-1
D gene: .

CDR3 DNA: TGTGCCAGTACCCCGGGACAGGGTCTGGGACTAGATGGCTACACCTTC
CDR3 protein: CASTPGQGLGLDGYTF
clone size: once
J gene: TRBJ1-2
V gene: TRBV19
D gene: TRBD1

CDR3 DNA: TGTGCCAGCAGCCGCGGGACAGGGGTTACAGATACGCAGTATTTT
CDR3 protein: CASSRGTGVTDTQYF
clone size: .
J gene: TRBJ2-3
V gene: TRBV5-4
D gene: TRBD1

CDR3 DNA: TGTGCCAGCAGCTTATTCGGGGACACTGAAGCTTTCTTT
CDR3 protein: CASSLFGDTEAFF
clone size: few
J gene: TRBJ1-1
V gene: TRBV7-9
D gene: .

CDR3 DNA: TGTGCCAGCAGCTTGGGACTGCAAGAGACCCAGTACTTC
CDR3 protein: CASSLGLQETQYF
clone size: .
J gene: TRBJ2-5
V gene: TRBV5-6
D gene: .

CDR3 DNA: TGTGCCAGTAGTATAGGGATGAGACTAGTAGCGGGAATTTCCGGGGAGCTGTTTTTT
CDR3 protein: CASSIGMRLVAGISGELFF
clone size: .
J gene: TRBJ2-2
V gene: TRBV19
D gene: TRBD2

CDR3 DNA: TGTGCCACCAGTGGTGGGACGGGAAGCACAGATACGCAGTATTTT
CDR3 protein: CATSGGTGSTDTQYF
clone size: few
J gene: TRBJ2-3
V gene: TRBV24-1
D gene: .

CDR3 DNA: TGCGCCAGCAGCTTCGCTCGGGACAGCGGAAACACCATATATTTT
CDR3 protein: CASSFARDSGNTIYF
clone size: .
J gene: TRBJ1-3
V gene: TRBV5-1
D gene: TRBD1

CDR3 DNA: TGTGCCAGCAGCTTGAAGGGGGGGAACACCGGGGAGCTGTTTTTT
CDR3 protein: CASSLKGGNTGELFF
clone size: .
J gene: TRBJ2-2
V gene: TRBV7-9
D gene: .

CDR3 DNA: TGTGCCAGCAGTGAAGTTAGCGGGAGTTTCGCAGATACGCAGTATTTT
CDR3 protein: CASSEVSGSFADTQYF
clone size: .
J gene: TRBJ2-3
V gene: TRBV6-1
D gene: TRBD2

CDR3 DNA: TGTGCCAGTAGTATAGATCCGGACTCTGGAAACACCATATATTTT
CDR3 protein: CASSIDPDSGNTIYF
clone size: .
J gene: TRBJ1-3
V gene: TRBV19
D gene: .